The sequence of this TCR beta chain was determined in a study of control samples from healthy donors and cancer patients. The V end was cut by 0 bases, the J end by 4 bases, with 15 bases between. The CDR3 runs 16 residues. Germline lookup yields CDR1 LGHNA and CDR2 YNFKEQ. The repertoire was sequenced with immunoSEQ multiplex PCR; TCRdb's copy has only in-frame clones and lacks some. This sample has about 170,000 clones, with roughly nine tenths found just once. The J gene is TRBJ2-5, the V gene TRBV4-2; D perhaps matches TRBD1 (7 bases). Material: blood. The clonotype was recovered from a woman in her twenties or thirties in good health. In nucleotides, the CDR3 is TGTGCCAGCAGCCAAGACGGACAGGTGGGAGGAGAGACCCAGTACTTC. Translation: CASSQDGQVGGETQYF.